This T cell receptor beta chain was captured by sequencing in a study of human T cells and chemical hapten exposure. Findings and caveats of the study: There was no change with DPC sensitization in TCRs above 1 in 1000 frequency. Every donor had alopecia, and their immune response may therefore differ from healthy people's.

V was trimmed by 0 bases and J by 8 bases, leaving 16 bases between them. Germline V gene lookup returns CDR1 LGHDT and CDR2 YNNKEL (reference sequence). The CDR3 loop spans 15 amino acids. As for this clonotype: Its target is unknown.

The sample's time point: patch test 3, about 24 weeks after DPC sensitization. Treatment indicated: therapeutic diphenylcyclopropenone sensitization with weekly scalp DPC. One entry per CDR3 protein results from TCRdb running MiXCR on the RACE reads. The table has about 190,000 distinct CDR3 sequences, 24% seen once. This sequence originates from a woman aged 40 to 50 with alopecia areata. Some clones in this sample may be carry-over from other donors' samples. The sequencing used whole blood, collected in connection with sensitization to the hapten diphenylcyclopropenone (DPC). The chain is built from TRBV3-1 and TRBJ1-2; a possible D gene is TRBD1 (5 bases). The CDR3 DNA is TGTGCCAGCAGCCAAGACTTGGGGCAGGAAAGCGGCTACACCTTC. Its translation: CASSQDLGQESGYTF.